These 20 T cell receptor beta chains share one sample of origin, sequenced in a study of T cells in localized non-small cell lung cancer (dated by TCRdb to 2020 to 2022). Libraries were made using the immunoSEQ multiplex PCR assay. As stored in TCRdb, this immuneACCESS dataset retains in-frame rearrangements with V and J assigned. A fraction of the clones does not appear; measured against another copy, unresolved V genes explain less than half of the discrepancy, and the remainder lacks a known reason. The sample has fewer than 2,000 clones on record, under 30% of them singletons. The top ten hold under 30% of the sample. The specimen comprised normal lung tissue next to the tumor, sampled before any cancer treatment. The receptors shown here come from a male donor at least 60 years old with stage II squamous cell lung carcinoma.

J is TRBJ1-2 and V is TRBV11-3; a possible D gene is TRBD1 (5 bases). CDR3 length: 17 residues. Trimming removed 5 bases from V and 3 bases from J, with 22 bases in between. From germline, CDR1 is SGHNT and CDR2 YENEEA. CDR3 residues: CASSPLGGTGKDYGYTF. The CDR3 nucleotides are TGTGCCAGCAGCCCCCTCGGGGGGACCGGCAAGGACTATGGCTACACCTTC.

The rearrangement uses TRBV28 and TRBJ1-5, with D possibly TRBD1 on 6 matching bases. Trimming pared 3 bases from V and 9 bases from J, leaving 12 bases between. This CDR3 is 13 amino acids long. Looked up from germline, CDR1 is MDHEN and CDR2 is SYDVKM. Here the CDR3 DNA reads TGTGCCAGCAGTTTTAGGGGGACGAGGCCCCAGCATTTT. It is translated as CASSFRGTRPQHF. Combining the CDR3 with reference TRBV28 and TRBJ1-5 gives the whole variable domain DVKVTQSSRYLVKRTGEKVFLECVQDMDHENMFWYRQDPGLGLRLIYFSYDVKMKEKGDIPEGYSVSREKKERFSLILESASTNQTSMYLCASSFRGTRPQHFGDGTRLSIL.

This clone was recorded a few times. This chain links TRBV14 with TRBJ2-1; the D gene could be TRBD1 or TRBD2 (5 bases each). Germline CDR1 is SGHDN and CDR2 is FVKESK. V was shortened by 10 bases and J by 0 bases, with 19 bases between the two germline ends. The CDR3 covers 16 residues. The CDR3 DNA sequence: TGTGCCACAGGAATCGGGGCCTCTAGCTCCTACAATGAGCAGTTCTTC. Translated, it gives CATGIGASSSYNEQFF.

This clone is labeled as medium-sized. This chain joins TRBV11-3 and TRBJ1-5, with 8 bases fitting TRBD1. The J segment lost 5 bases and the V segment lost 5 bases, leaving 11 bases of the junction unmatched. The CDR3 has 16 residues. CDR1 SGHNT and CDR2 YENEEA come from the germline V gene. Here the CDR3 DNA reads TGTGCCAGCAGCCAAGGGACGGGACAGGACCATCAGCCCCAGCATTTT. Its protein is CASSQGTGQDHQPQHF.

The chain joins TRBV11-3 to TRBJ2-2; 9 positions agree with TRBD1. The CDR3 has 17 residues. V was pared by 0 bases and J by 1 base, with 3 bases of the junction left unmatched. The germline CDR1 and CDR2 sequences are SGHNT and YENEEA. CDR3 sequence: CASSLERTGENTGELFF. The CDR3 DNA reads as TGTGCCAGCAGCTTAGAGCGGACAGGGGAGAACACCGGGGAGCTGTTTTTT. The variable domain in full, completed from reference TRBV11-3 and TRBJ2-2, reads EAGVVQSPRYKIIEKKQPVAFWCNPISGHNTLYWYLQNLGQGPELLIRYENEEAVDDSQLPKDRFSAERLKGVDSTLKIQPAELGDSAVYLCASSLERTGENTGELFFGEGSRLTVL.

The chain joins TRBV11-3 to TRBJ2-7; 10 nucleotides line up with TRBD2. After removal of 3 bases from V and 4 bases from J, the junction contained 6 bases not matched to a gene. Per the germline V gene, CDR1 is SGHNT and CDR2 is YENEEA. This CDR3 is 15 amino acids long. The CDR3 reads CASSLPSGRRYEQYF. CDR3 sequence (DNA): TGTGCCAGCAGCTTGCCTAGCGGGAGAAGGTACGAGCAGTACTTC. Using reference TRBV11-3 and TRBJ2-7 for the parts outside the CDR3, the full variable domain is EAGVVQSPRYKIIEKKQPVAFWCNPISGHNTLYWYLQNLGQGPELLIRYENEEAVDDSQLPKDRFSAERLKGVDSTLKIQPAELGDSAVYLCASSLPSGRRYEQYFGPGTRLTVT.

The J gene is TRBJ2-7, the V gene TRBV27, with D perhaps TRBD2 (6 bases). Germline V gene sequence: CDR1 MNHEY, CDR2 SMNVEV (reference sequence). V lost 0 bases, J lost 3 bases, and 12 bases lay in between. The CDR3 contains 15 residues. CDR3 in amino acids: CASSLSWEAHYEQYF. The CDR3 DNA follows: TGTGCCAGCAGTTTATCGTGGGAGGCCCACTACGAGCAGTACTTC.

V and J are TRBV28 and TRBJ2-5; 11 nucleotides line up with TRBD2. V was clipped by 5 bases and J by 3 bases; unmatched bases: 14. The CDR3 has 18 amino acids. The germline V gene encodes CDR1 MDHEN and CDR2 SYDVKM. DNA for the CDR3: TGTGCCAGCAGTGCTCCGGGACTAGCGGTTTTCGGAAAAGAGACCCAGTACTTC. Protein product: CASSAPGLAVFGKETQYF.

This clone showed up just once. This sequence joins TRBV10-2 and TRBJ1-1; D ambiguous. Germline V gene data show CDR1 as WSHSY and CDR2 as SAAADI. V lost 3 bases to trimming and J lost 2 bases, with 10 bases between them. The CDR3 contains 14 residues. The CDR3 bases are TGCGCCAGCAGTGACCCGGGCTCAAACACTGAAGCTTTCTTT. This encodes CASSDPGSNTEAFF.

This clone was picked up a small number of times. This chain connects TRBV11-3 to TRBJ1-4; D call uncertain. Trimming removed 4 bases at V and 10 bases at J, with 16 bases between. Germline V gene data show CDR1 as SGHNT and CDR2 as YENEEA. CDR3 length equals 14 residues. The CDR3 reads CASSSGLKRRKLFF. For the CDR3, the DNA is TGTGCCAGCAGCTCGGGCCTGAAAAGGAGAAAACTGTTTTTT.

Written as DNA, the CDR3 is TGTGCCAGCAGCGCGGGGACAGGGGGATCTGGAAACACCATATATTTT. Translated: CASSAGTGGSGNTIYF. This chain uses TRBV11-3 with TRBJ1-3; the match to TRBD1 covers 11 bases. CDR1 is SGHNT and CDR2 is YENEEA in the germline V gene. The CDR3 is made up of 16 amino acids. V lost 5 bases, J lost 1 base, and 4 bases stayed unmatched.

The gene calls are TRBV6-8 and TRBJ1-2; D is unclear. Germline-derived CDR1 and CDR2 are MNHGY and SAAAGT. The V gene lost 1 base and the J gene lost 4 bases, with 13 bases spanning the gap. The length of the CDR3 is 15 residues. The CDR3 loop is CASSYFQSGVYGYTF. For the CDR3, the DNA is TGTGCCAGCAGTTACTTCCAGTCAGGCGTCTATGGCTACACCTTC.

This clone was recorded a few times. The chain employs TRBV6-8 and TRBJ2-2; D unresolved. The CDR3 loop spans 14 amino acids. V lost 6 bases and J 0 bases, leaving 8 bases between the germline ends. The V gene's germline CDR1 is MNHGY and CDR2 SAAAGT. The CDR3 loop is CASRVEANTGELFF. The CDR3 nucleotides read TGTGCCAGCAGGGTGGAAGCGAACACCGGGGAGCTGTTTTTT.

The chain carries TRBV5-1 and TRBJ1-4; 7 positions match TRBD1. This CDR3 has 14 amino acids. Germline CDR1 SGHRS, CDR2 YFSETQ. J was trimmed by 8 bases and V by 0 bases; bases with no gene match: 4. The CDR3 region is CASSLGQGREKLFF. Written as DNA, the CDR3 is TGCGCCAGCAGCTTGGGACAGGGTAGAGAAAAACTGTTTTTT.

In its sample, this clone was seen once. This chain links TRBV30 with TRBJ2-3; 10 nucleotides match TRBD2. J was trimmed by 5 bases and V by 0 bases; bases with no gene match: 8. This CDR3 comprises 16 residues. Germline V gives CDR1 GTSNPN, CDR2 SVGIG (reference sequence). The CDR3: CAWSVSAGGLGDTQYF. The CDR3, as DNA: TGTGCCTGGAGTGTATCAGCGGGAGGGTTGGGAGATACGCAGTATTTT.

CDR3 bases: TGTGCCAGTAGTCCTTGGACTAGCGGGAGGGCCGGGTCCTACAATGAGCAGTTCTTC. Its protein is CASSPWTSGRAGSYNEQFF. V and J are TRBV19 and TRBJ2-1, with 15 bases matching TRBD2. Per germline, CDR1 LNHDA and CDR2 SQIVND (reference sequence). There are 19 residues in the CDR3. The trim removed 5 bases at V and 1 base at J, leaving 9 bases unmatched.

The gene calls are TRBV28 and TRBJ2-1, with D unresolved. CDR1 is MDHEN, CDR2 SYDVKM, per germline. Trimming took off 5 bases at V and 0 bases at J, with 17 bases between the two ends. The CDR3 length is 17 residues. The CDR3 DNA follows: TGTGCCAGCAGTACCTCCATACAGAAGAGCTCCTACAATGAGCAGTTCTTC. Protein: CASSTSIQKSSYNEQFF.

Judged by abundance, this clone is large. The rearrangement uses TRBV28 and TRBJ2-2; perhaps TRBD2 as D (5 bases). Between the trimmed V and J ends, which lost 5 bases and 1 base, there was a span of 11 bases. CDR3 size: 15 residues. Germline CDR1 MDHEN, CDR2 SYDVKM. The CDR3 region is CASSRRQLNTGELFF. DNA for the CDR3: TGTGCCAGCAGTCGGAGGCAGTTGAACACCGGGGAGCTGTTTTTT.

This clone is classed as medium-sized. The chain has TRBV28 and TRBJ1-1, with TRBD1 matching over 7 bases. Per germline, CDR1 MDHEN and CDR2 SYDVKM. The junction had 7 bases not matched to a gene; V was cut back by 8 bases and J by 1 base. This CDR3 contains 14 residues. The CDR3 DNA follows: TGTGCCAGCTTACCGGGACAGCCGAACACTGAAGCTTTCTTT. Protein: CASLPGQPNTEAFF.

This clone was seen only a few times. The chain couples TRBV6-1 to TRBJ2-2, with 15 nucleotides matching TRBD2. The CDR3 is 21 residues long. The ends lost 0 bases at V and 5 bases at J; junction bases unmatched: 13. CDR1 is MNHNS, CDR2 SASEGT, per germline. CDR3 DNA: TGTGCCAGCAGTGAAGCTATGGGACAGGGGACTAGCGGGGGGATTACCGGGGAGCTGTTTTTT. Amino acids: CASSEAMGQGTSGGITGELFF.